This T cell receptor beta chain was sequenced for a study of regulatory T cells in long-lasting Graves disease. Study-wide context: Duration of antithyroid drug therapy among newly diagnosed Graves' patients was under 3 months.

Arm-PCR of CDR3 regions and iRepertoire HTBI primers were the basis on which TCR beta libraries were built. One entry per CDR3 protein results from TCRdb running MiXCR on the multiplex PCR reads. The sample yields about 520,000 distinct CDR3 sequences, around 12% seen once. This clonotype was seen at least ten times. Specified time point: newly diagnosed GD, antithyroid drugs for less than 3 months. RNA from PBMCs was the source of the TCR library. V was pared by 3 bases and J by 6 bases, with 15 bases between. Germline V gene lookup returns CDR1 SGHDN and CDR2 FVKESK. The CDR3 runs to 15 residues. These same records also appear under a second study, on T cells in Graves' hyperthyroidism and ophthalmopathy. That investigation notes: First-round RT-PCR targeting the TCR CDR3 was performed with the HTBI primer set. Researchers found most expanded thyroid clonotypes above 0.001 in blood as well.

This TCR was sampled from a woman aged 30 to 39 with Graves disease. Sequences were derived from peripheral blood mononuclear cells (PBMCs), sampled at new diagnosis, from a patient treated with antithyroid drugs. This sequence joins TRBV14 and TRBJ2-1; tentatively, D is TRBD1 or TRBD2 (5 bases each). This CDR3 is CASSQVGTWGNEQFF. The CDR3 DNA sequence: TGTGCCAGCAGCCAGGTCGGGACCTGGGGCAATGAGCAGTTCTTC. The whole variable domain, filled in from reference TRBV14 and TRBJ2-1, reads EAGVTQFPSHSVIEKGQTVTLRCDPISGHDNLYWYRRVMGKEIKFLLHFVKESKQDESGMPNNRFLAERTGGTYSTLKVQPAELEDSGVYFCASSQVGTWGNEQFFGPGTRLTVL.